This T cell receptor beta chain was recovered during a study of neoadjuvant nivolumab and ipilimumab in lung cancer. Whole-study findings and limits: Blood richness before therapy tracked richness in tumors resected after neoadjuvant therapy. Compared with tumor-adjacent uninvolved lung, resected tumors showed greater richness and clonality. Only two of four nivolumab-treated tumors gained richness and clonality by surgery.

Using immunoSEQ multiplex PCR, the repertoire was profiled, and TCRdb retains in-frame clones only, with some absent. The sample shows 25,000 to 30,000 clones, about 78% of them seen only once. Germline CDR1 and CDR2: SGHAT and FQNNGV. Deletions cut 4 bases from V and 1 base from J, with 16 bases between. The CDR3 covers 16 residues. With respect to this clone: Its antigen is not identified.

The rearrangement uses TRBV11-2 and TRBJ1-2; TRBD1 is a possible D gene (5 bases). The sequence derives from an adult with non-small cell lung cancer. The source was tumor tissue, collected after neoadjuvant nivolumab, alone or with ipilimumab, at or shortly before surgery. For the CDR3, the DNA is TGTGCCAGCAGCTCGAGCCGAGACAGCTTTAACTATGGCTACACCTTC. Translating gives CASSSSRDSFNYGYTF. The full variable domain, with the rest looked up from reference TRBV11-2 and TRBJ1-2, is EAGVAQSPRYKIIEKRQSVAFWCNPISGHATLYWYQQILGQGPKLLIQFQNNGVVDDSQLPKDRFSAERLKGVDSTLKIQPAKLEDSAVYLCASSSSRDSFNYGYTFGSGTRLTVV.